This TCR beta chain was sequenced for a study of OX40 agonist ivuxolimab in advanced cancers. Study information: Patients received the agonistic anti-OX40 (CD134) antibody ivuxolimab. Patients assigned to dose escalation were diagnosed with hepatocellular carcinoma, melanoma, renal cell or head and neck cancer. At 82.7% male, the cohort had a mean age of 60 years, ranging from about 20 to 79.

The method was immunoSEQ multiplex PCR; TCRdb's version includes in-frame clones alone and lacks a portion of them. The table records about 28,000 clones, approximately 91% of them present only once. Study-wide points: There were, on average, more expanded clones in CD8+ T cells than in CD4+.

The V segment lost 3 bases and the J segment 5 bases; nucleotides outside the gene matches: 4. Germline V gene sequence: CDR1 MRHNA, CDR2 SNTAGT. The CDR3 is made up of 14 amino acids. As to this clone: Its target is unknown.

This sample comprised CD4+ or CD8+ T cells sorted from blood, obtained in a trial of the OX40 agonist ivuxolimab. This rearrangement joins TRBV6-4 to TRBJ1-2, with TRBD1 identical over 9 bases. This clonotype was sampled from an adult with an advanced solid tumor such as melanoma, head and neck, liver or kidney cancer. The DNA of the CDR3 is TGTGCCAGCAGTGAGGGACAGGGTGCTTATGGCTACACCTTC. Its protein product is CASSEGQGAYGYTF.